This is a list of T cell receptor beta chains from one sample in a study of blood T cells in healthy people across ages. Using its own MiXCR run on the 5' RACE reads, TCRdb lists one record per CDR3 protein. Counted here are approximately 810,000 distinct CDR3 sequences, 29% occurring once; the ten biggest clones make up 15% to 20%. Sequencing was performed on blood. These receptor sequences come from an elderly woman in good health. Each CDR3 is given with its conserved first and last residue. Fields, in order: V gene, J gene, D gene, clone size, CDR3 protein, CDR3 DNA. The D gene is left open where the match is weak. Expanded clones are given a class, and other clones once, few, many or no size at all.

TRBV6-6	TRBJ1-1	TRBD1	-	CASSYGDRGVSEAFF	TGTGCCAGCAGTTATGGGGACAGGGGGGTTAGTGAAGCTTTCTTT
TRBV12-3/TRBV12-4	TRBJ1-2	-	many	CASSRLSGGGYTF	TGTGCCAGCAGTCGATTATCCGGGGGGGGCTACACCTTC
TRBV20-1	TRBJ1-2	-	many	CSASPVGRGNYGYTF	TGCAGTGCTTCCCCCGTGGGCAGGGGAAATTATGGCTACACCTTC
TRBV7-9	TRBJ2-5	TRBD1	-	CASSLGTGSLNEQYF	TGTGCCAGCAGCTTGGGGACAGGGAGTTTGAATGAGCAGTACTTC
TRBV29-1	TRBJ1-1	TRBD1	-	CSAKTGGNTEAFF	TGCAGCGCCAAGACAGGGGGAAACACTGAAGCTTTCTTT
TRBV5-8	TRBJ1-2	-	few	CASSAGRIYYGYTF	TGTGCCAGCAGCGCTGGTCGGATTTACTATGGCTACACCTTC
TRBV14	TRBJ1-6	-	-	CASSQESRDSPPHF	TGTGCCAGCAGCCAAGAAAGTAGGGATTCACCCCCCCACTTT
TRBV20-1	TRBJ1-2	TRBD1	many	CSALIGQGNYGYTF	TGCAGTGCTTTAATTGGACAGGGAAACTATGGCTACACCTTC
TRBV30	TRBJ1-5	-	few	CAWSVQGSNQPQHF	TGTGCCTGGAGTGTACAGGGCAGCAATCAGCCCCAGCATTTT
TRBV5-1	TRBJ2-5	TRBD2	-	CASSQEKVAGRETQYF	TGCGCCAGCAGCCAGGAGAAAGTAGCGGGAAGGGAGACCCAGTACTTC
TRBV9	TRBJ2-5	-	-	CASSVVFGGQETQYF	TGTGCCAGCAGCGTAGTTTTCGGTGGACAAGAGACCCAGTACTTC
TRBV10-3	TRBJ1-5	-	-	CAISPSYWGQGNQPQHF	TGTGCCATCAGCCCCAGTTATTGGGGGCAAGGAAATCAGCCCCAGCATTTT
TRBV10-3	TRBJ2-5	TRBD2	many	CAISAGLAGGKETQYF	TGTGCCATCAGTGCTGGGCTAGCGGGGGGGAAAGAGACCCAGTACTTC
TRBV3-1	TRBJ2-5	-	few	CASSRPTSGWETQYF	TGTGCCAGCAGCCGACCCACGAGCGGTTGGGAGACCCAGTACTTC
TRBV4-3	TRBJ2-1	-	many	CASTNNEQFF	TGCGCCAGCACCAACAATGAGCAGTTCTTC
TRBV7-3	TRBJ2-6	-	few	CASSIRAGDFLSGANVLTF	TGTGCCAGCAGCATAAGGGCAGGGGACTTTCTCTCTGGGGCCAACGTCCTGACTTTC
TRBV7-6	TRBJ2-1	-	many	CASSLEAVEQFF	TGTGCCAGCAGCTTAGAGGCAGTCGAGCAGTTCTTC
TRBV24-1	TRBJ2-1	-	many	CATSESGQSSYNEQFF	TGTGCCACCAGTGAATCGGGACAAAGCTCCTACAATGAGCAGTTCTTC
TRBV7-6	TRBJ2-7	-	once	CASSLGYELCF	TGTGCCAGCAGCTTAGGTTACGAGCTGTGCTTC
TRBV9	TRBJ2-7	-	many	CASSGGALDSYEQYF	TGTGCCAGCAGCGGGGGGGCACTGGATTCCTACGAGCAGTACTTC
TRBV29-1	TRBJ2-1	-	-	CSVSGRRAPDEQFF	TGCAGCGTCTCTGGACGTAGGGCTCCCGATGAGCAGTTCTTC
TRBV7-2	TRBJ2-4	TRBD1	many	CASSGGTGQNIQYF	TGTGCCAGCAGCGGAGGGACAGGGCAAAACATTCAGTACTTC
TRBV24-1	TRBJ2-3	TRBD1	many	CATSRDRSLHTQYF	TGTGCCACCAGTAGGGACAGAAGCCTACATACGCAGTATTTT
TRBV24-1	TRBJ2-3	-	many	CATSDSTRTAGLDTQYF	TGTGCCACCAGTGATTCTACACGGACCGCCGGGTTGGATACGCAGTATTTT
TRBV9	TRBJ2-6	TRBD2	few	CASSDRIAGGGANVLTF	TGTGCCAGCAGCGACCGGATCGCGGGGGGTGGGGCCAACGTCCTGACTTTC
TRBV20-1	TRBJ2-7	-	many	CSTPVPGLKEQYF	TGCAGTACCCCGGTCCCGGGCTTGAAGGAGCAGTACTTC
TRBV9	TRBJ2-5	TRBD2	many	CASSVAAGEETQYF	TGTGCCAGCAGCGTAGCCGCGGGGGAAGAGACCCAGTACTTC
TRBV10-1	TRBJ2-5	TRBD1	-	CASSEDRGPQETQYF	TGTGCCAGCAGTGAGGACAGGGGGCCTCAGGAGACCCAGTACTTC
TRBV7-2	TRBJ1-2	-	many	CASSSRAVNYGYTF	TGTGCCAGCAGCTCCCGAGCGGTTAACTATGGCTACACCTTC
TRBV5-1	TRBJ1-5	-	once	CASSLGIGGVNQPQHF	TGCGCCAGCAGCTTAGGTATTGGAGGGGTTAATCAGCCCCAGCATTTT
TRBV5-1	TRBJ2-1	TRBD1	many	CASSYDGQGLGNEQFF	TGCGCCAGCAGCTACGACGGACAGGGGTTAGGCAATGAGCAGTTCTTC
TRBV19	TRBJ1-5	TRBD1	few	CASSPKAAGGQPQHF	TGTGCCAGTAGCCCAAAGGCGGCAGGGGGTCAGCCCCAGCATTTT
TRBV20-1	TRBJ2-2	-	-	CSASHGGTPTGELFF	TGCAGTGCTAGTCACGGCGGGACACCCACCGGGGAGCTGTTTTTT
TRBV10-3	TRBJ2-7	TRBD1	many	CAISTTGTGSYEQYF	TGTGCCATCAGTACAACCGGGACAGGATCCTACGAGCAGTACTTC
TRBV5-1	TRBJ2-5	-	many	CASSLTWGETQYF	TGCGCCAGCAGCTTGACTTGGGGCGAGACCCAGTACTTC
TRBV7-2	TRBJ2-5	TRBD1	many	CASSLGTGRETQYF	TGTGCCAGCAGCCTAGGGACAGGGAGAGAGACCCAGTACTTC
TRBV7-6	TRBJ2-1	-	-	CASSLRNGHGYEQFF	TGTGCCAGCAGCTTAAGGAATGGGCATGGGTATGAGCAGTTCTTC
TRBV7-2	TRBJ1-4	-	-	CASSLGSGFTNEKLFF	TGTGCCAGCAGCTTAGGAAGCGGGTTCACTAATGAAAAACTGTTTTTT
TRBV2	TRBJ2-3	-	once	CASREHREGDTQSF	TGTGCCAGCAGGGAACACAGGGAGGGAGATACGCAGTCTTTT
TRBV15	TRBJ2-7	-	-	CATSRDPGVLEQYF	TGTGCCACCAGCAGAGATCCTGGGGTTCTGGAGCAGTACTTC
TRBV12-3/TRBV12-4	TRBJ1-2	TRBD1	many	CASSSDRGRYGYTF	TGTGCCAGCAGTTCGGACAGGGGGAGGTATGGCTACACCTTC
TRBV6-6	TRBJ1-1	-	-	CASSFRVDTEAFF	TGTGCCAGCAGTTTCAGGGTCGACACTGAAGCTTTCTTT
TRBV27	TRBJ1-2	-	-	CASSLEAAYDYTF	TGTGCCAGCAGTTTGGAGGCTGCGTATGACTACACCTTC
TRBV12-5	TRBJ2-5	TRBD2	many	CASGLFLAGQETQYF	TGTGCTAGTGGTTTGTTTCTAGCGGGGCAAGAGACCCAGTACTTC
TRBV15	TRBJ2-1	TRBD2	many	CATSRGGGIEQFF	TGTGCCACCAGCAGAGGGGGGGGTATTGAGCAGTTCTTC
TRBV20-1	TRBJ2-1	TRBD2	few	CSATLAGDTNEQFF	TGCAGTGCTACCCTAGCGGGGGACACTAATGAGCAGTTCTTC
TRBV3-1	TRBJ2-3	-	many	CASSQVRWDTQYF	TGTGCCAGCAGCCAAGTGAGATGGGATACGCAGTATTTT
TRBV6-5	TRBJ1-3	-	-	CATLDNSGNTIYF	TGTGCCACCCTAGACAACTCTGGAAACACCATATATTTT
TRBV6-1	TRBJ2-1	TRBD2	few	CASKKSPGLAGVRNEQFF	TGTGCCAGCAAAAAATCGCCGGGACTAGCGGGGGTGCGGAATGAGCAGTTCTTC
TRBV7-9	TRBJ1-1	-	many	CASSLGTGLNTEAFF	TGTGCCAGCAGCTTAGGGACGGGGTTGAACACTGAAGCTTTCTTT
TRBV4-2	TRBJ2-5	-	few	CASSPSGSGAWETQYF	TGTGCCAGCAGCCCGAGCGGGTCAGGGGCGTGGGAGACCCAGTACTTC